This T cell receptor beta chain was sequenced in a study of T-cell reconstitution after alpha-beta-depleted transplantation in children (dated by TCRdb to about 2016). Background on the whole study: T-cell immune reconstitution after TCRalphabeta/CD19-depleted allogeneic hematopoietic cell transplantation in children was quantitatively tracked in the study by means of TCR repertoire profiling.

Receptor libraries were prepared by PCR. These reads were obtained on an Illumina HiSeq 2500. TCR libraries were prepared with molecular barcoding, using unique molecular identifiers to normalize TCRbeta repertoire quantification. TCRdb itself trimmed the public reads at Q25 with fastp, ran MiXCR and retained productive beta chains. Each CDR3 protein appears once, grouped with its most common genes and DNA. The sample contains approximately 400,000 distinct CDR3 sequences, around 9.9% of them found a single time. Of the sample, roughly 6% is held by the ten largest clones. With respect to this clonotype: There is no known antigen for this receptor. No much larger clone exists at a distance of one base, and base qualities are not known.

CDR1 and CDR2 are read off the germline V gene as MGHDK and SYGVNS. V is shortened by 2 bases, J by 5 bases, and the region joining them spans 12 bases. Including cysteine and phenylalanine, the CDR3 has 14 amino acids. Of all the DNA, just the CDR3 is kept, 42 bases in frame from base 1. The sequence joins TRBV25-1 to TRBJ2-5; a confident D gene designation cannot be given. The sequencing used PBMCs from the stem cell graft donor, collected from the stem cell graft. The clonotype originates from a human donor who donated a stem cell graft to a child with acute myeloid leukemia. This receptor has the CDR3 CASSEGSRRETQYF. Here is the DNA: TGTGCCAGCAGTGAAGGGTCGCGTCGGGAGACCCAGTACTTC.